The next 9 T cell receptor beta chains were all read from a single sample in a study of cytomegalovirus exposure and HLA in healthy donors. Amplification used 60 Vbeta primers and 13 Jbeta primers. Sequencing was performed with immunoSEQ multiplex PCR; in TCRdb, only in-frame clones are kept and a portion is missing. The sample lists about 140,000 clones; 55% to 80% were seen once. Input material: PBMCs. These receptors were collected from a woman aged 40 to 50 in good health and CMV-seronegative.

This chain connects TRBV5-4 to TRBJ1-1, with D perhaps TRBD1 (5 bases). V lost 0 bases and J lost 5, with 11 bases in between. This CDR3 contains 14 residues. Germline V gives CDR1 SGHNT, CDR2 YYREEE (reference sequence). The CDR3 nucleotides are TGTGCCAGCAGCTTGGCCAGGGCGGGGACTGAAGCTTTCTTT. Encoded protein: CASSLARAGTEAFF.

The chain is built from TRBV18 and TRBJ2-5; TRBD2 agrees at 13 bases. The CDR3 is made up of 19 amino acids. Trimming at V came to 3 bases and at J to 0 bases, leaving 10 bases not matched to a gene. Germline loops: CDR1 KGHSH, CDR2 LQKENI. The CDR3 reads CASSPVPGLAGIYQETQYF. CDR3 coding DNA: TGTGCCAGCTCACCCGTCCCGGGACTAGCGGGGATATACCAAGAGACCCAGTACTTC. Full variable domain (missing parts from reference TRBV18 and TRBJ2-5): NAGVMQNPRHLVRRRGQEARLRCSPMKGHSHVYWYRQLPEEGLKFMVYLQKENIIDESGMPKERFSAEFPKEGPSILRIQQVVRGDSAAYFCASSPVPGLAGIYQETQYFGPGTRLLVL.

The chain couples TRBV6-1 to TRBJ1-4; D not certain. The CDR3 loop spans 15 amino acids. With 6 bases removed from V and 8 bases from J, the gap between germline ends came to 19 bases. CDR1 is MNHNS, CDR2 SASEGT, per germline. For the CDR3, the DNA is TGTGCCAGCAGGGGTAGGGCTGCCTGGGAGGAAAAACTGTTTTTT. Amino acids: CASRGRAAWEEKLFF.

This CDR3 reads CASSLGASDNEQFF. The CDR3 region has the DNA TGCGCCAGCAGCTTGGGGGCCTCGGACAATGAGCAGTTCTTC. V is TRBV5-1 and J is TRBJ2-1; no firm D call. The germline gives CDR1 SGHRS, CDR2 YFSETQ. There are 14 residues in the CDR3. Trimming cost V 0 bases and J 5 bases, with 9 bases left between them.

The chain links TRBV28 to TRBJ2-2, with 8 bases fitting TRBD1. The V gene end was trimmed by 5 bases and the J gene end by 0 bases; junction bases not matched to a gene: 11. The CDR3 totals 18 residues. Germline values: CDR1 MDHEN, CDR2 SYDVKM. CDR3 in DNA: TGTGCCAGCAGTACGCCGAGGACAGGGAACGCGAACACCGGGGAGCTGTTTTTT. Its translation: CASSTPRTGNANTGELFF.

The chain carries TRBV23-1 and TRBJ1-1; D uncertain. TRBV23-1 counts as an open reading frame of uncertain function. V was pared by 3 bases and J by 5 bases, with 16 bases between. This CDR3 is built from 15 residues. CDR3 DNA sequence: TGCGCCAGCAGTCAGGTCGCGAGGGTTTCAACTGAAGCTTTCTTT. Protein: CASSQVARVSTEAFF.

The rearrangement joins TRBV4-1 to TRBJ2-5; 7 bases map to TRBD1. With V trimmed by 4 bases and J by 0 bases, 5 bases remained unmatched. In germline, CDR1 is MGHRA, CDR2 YSYEKL. The CDR3 has 15 amino acids. CDR3 bases: TGCGCCAGCAGCCCCGGGACAGCTTACCAAGAGACCCAGTACTTC. It yields the protein CASSPGTAYQETQYF.

A few counts support this clone. Other DNA sequences in the same sample also yield this CDR3. The chain uses TRBV5-1 and TRBJ1-1; weak D call: TRBD1 (6 bases). CDR1 is SGHRS and CDR2 is YFSETQ in the germline V gene. The CDR3 covers 14 residues. The V end lost 0 bases, the J end lost 4 bases, and 10 bases lay between the germline ends. The CDR3 region is CASSLDRGGTEAFF. The CDR3 DNA sequence: TGCGCCAGCAGCTTGGATAGGGGGGGCACTGAAGCTTTCTTT.

J is TRBJ1-2 and V is TRBV27, with 10 bases lining up with TRBD1. V gave up 4 bases and J gave up 5 bases; unmatched junction bases: 4. The CDR3 length is 14 residues. Per the germline V gene, CDR1 is MNHEY and CDR2 is SMNVEV (reference sequence). For the CDR3, the DNA is TGTGCCAGCAGTTCCCCGGGACAGGGGTATGGCTACACCTTC. Protein product: CASSSPGQGYGYTF.